Listed here is a single T cell receptor (beta chain). This sample is part of a study of blood T cell repertoires in COVID-19. Study details: The United States, Italy and Spain provided the acute and convalescent COVID-19 samples. PBMCs, B-cell-depleted T cells, or T cells provided the cDNA or gDNA that made up the material.

Germline lookup yields CDR1 LGHNA and CDR2 YNFKEQ. Trimming at V came to 1 base and at J to 3 bases, leaving 5 bases not matched to a gene. This CDR3 has 16 amino acids. Per the original data handling: The assay estimated nucleated cells by amplifying reference gene primers. Profiled with immunoSEQ multiplex PCR; TCRdb holds only in-frame clones, not every one. D and trimming come from the DNA, and the V and J calls and clone size come from that table. The sample lists 200,000 to 300,000 clones, about 83% seen once, with roughly 2% in the top ten. Sequenced material: peripheral blood. This TCR was recovered from a man younger than 45 who had recovered from COVID-19. This sequence joins TRBV4-2 and TRBJ2-1; 8 bases align to TRBD2. The CDR3 coding sequence is TGTGCCAGCAGCCAAGCGGGGACTAGTAGCTACAATGAGCAGTTCTTC. Amino acid sequence: CASSQAGTSSYNEQFF.